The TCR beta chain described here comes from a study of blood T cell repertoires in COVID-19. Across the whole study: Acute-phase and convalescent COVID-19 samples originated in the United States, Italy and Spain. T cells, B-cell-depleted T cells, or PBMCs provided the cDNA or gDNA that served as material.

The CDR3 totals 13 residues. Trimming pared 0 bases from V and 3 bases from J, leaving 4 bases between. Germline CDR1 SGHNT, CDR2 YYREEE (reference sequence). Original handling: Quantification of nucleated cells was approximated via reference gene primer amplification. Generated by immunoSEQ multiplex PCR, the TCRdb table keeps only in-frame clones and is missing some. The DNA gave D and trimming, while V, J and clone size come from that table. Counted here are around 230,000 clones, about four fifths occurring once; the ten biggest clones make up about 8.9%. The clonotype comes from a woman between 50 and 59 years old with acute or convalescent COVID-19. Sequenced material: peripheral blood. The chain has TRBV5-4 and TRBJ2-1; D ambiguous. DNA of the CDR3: TGTGCCAGCAGCTTGGCCCTCTACAATGAGCAGTTCTTC. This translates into CASSLALYNEQFF.